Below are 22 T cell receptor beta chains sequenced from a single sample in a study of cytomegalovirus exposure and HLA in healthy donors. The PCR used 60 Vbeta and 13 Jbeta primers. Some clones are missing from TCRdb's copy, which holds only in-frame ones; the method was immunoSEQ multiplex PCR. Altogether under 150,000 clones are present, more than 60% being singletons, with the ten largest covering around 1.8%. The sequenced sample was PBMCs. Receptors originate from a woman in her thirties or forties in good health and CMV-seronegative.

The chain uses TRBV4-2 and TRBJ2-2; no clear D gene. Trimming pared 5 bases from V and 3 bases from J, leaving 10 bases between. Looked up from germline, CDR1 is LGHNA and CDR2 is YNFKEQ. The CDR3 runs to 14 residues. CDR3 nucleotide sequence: TGTGCCAGCAGCGTATCCTATTACACCGGGGAGCTGTTTTTT. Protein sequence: CASSVSYYTGELFF.

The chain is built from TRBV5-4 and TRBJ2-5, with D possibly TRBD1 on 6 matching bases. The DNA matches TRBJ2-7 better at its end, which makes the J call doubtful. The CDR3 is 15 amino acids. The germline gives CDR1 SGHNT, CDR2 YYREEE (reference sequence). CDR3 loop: CASSFWGHLIYEQYF. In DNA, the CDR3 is TGTGCCAGCAGCTTCTGGGGACATTTAATCTACGAGCAGTACTTC.

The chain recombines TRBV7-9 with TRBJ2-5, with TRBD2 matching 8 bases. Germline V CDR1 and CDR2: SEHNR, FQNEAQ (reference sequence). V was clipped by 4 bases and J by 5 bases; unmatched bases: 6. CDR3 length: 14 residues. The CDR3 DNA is TGTGCCAGCAGCTACCGCGGGAGGTCGGAGACCCAGTACTTC. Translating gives CASSYRGRSETQYF.

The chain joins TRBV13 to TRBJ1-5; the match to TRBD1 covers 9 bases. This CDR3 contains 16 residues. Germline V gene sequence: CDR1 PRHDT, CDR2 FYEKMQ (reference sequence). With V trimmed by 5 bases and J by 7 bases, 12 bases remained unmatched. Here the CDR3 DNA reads TGTGCCAGCAGCGAATCAGGTGGGACAGGGAACCAGCCCCAGCATTTT. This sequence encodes CASSESGGTGNQPQHF. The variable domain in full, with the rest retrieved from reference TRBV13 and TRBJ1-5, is AAGVIQSPRHLIKEKRETATLKCYPIPRHDTVYWYQQGPGQDPQFLISFYEKMQSDKGSIPDRFSAQQFSDYHSELNMSSLELGDSALYFCASSESGGTGNQPQHFGDGTRLSIL.

CDR3 in DNA: TGTGCCAGCACCTTTAGCGACACAGATACGCAGTATTTT. It codes for CASTFSDTDTQYF. The chain couples TRBV9 to TRBJ2-3; possibly TRBD2 for D (5 bases). Trimming cost V 6 bases and J 2 bases, with 10 bases left between them. CDR1 is SGDLS, CDR2 YYNGEE, per germline. The CDR3 contains 13 residues. Full variable domain (missing parts from reference TRBV9 and TRBJ2-3): DSGVTQTPKHLITATGQRVTLRCSPRSGDLSVYWYQQSLDQGLQFLIQYYNGEERAKGNILERFSAQQFPDLHSELNLSSLELGDSALYFCASTFSDTDTQYFGPGTRLTVL.

CDR3 in amino acids: CASRDTADLGYTF. The CDR3 nucleotides are TGCGCCAGCAGGGACACCGCAGACCTTGGCTACACCTTC. This chain joins TRBV5-1 and TRBJ1-2, with a weak D call TRBD1 (5 bases). CDR1 and CDR2 (germline): SGHRS, YFSETQ. CDR3 length equals 13 residues. V lost 5 bases to trimming and J lost 7 bases, with 15 bases between them.

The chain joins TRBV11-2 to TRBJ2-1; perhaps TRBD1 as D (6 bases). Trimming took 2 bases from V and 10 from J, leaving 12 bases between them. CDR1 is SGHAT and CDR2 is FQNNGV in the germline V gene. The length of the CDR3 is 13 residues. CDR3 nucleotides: TGTGCCAGCAGCTTAACAGGGCCCCCGGAGCAGTTCTTC. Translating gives CASSLTGPPEQFF.

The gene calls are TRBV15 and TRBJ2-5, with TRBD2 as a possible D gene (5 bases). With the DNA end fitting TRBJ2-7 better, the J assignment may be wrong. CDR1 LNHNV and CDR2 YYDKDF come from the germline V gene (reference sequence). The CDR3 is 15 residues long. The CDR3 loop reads CATSPRRTPGDEQYF. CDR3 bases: TGTGCCACCAGCCCCCGAAGGACTCCCGGAGACGAGCAGTACTTC.

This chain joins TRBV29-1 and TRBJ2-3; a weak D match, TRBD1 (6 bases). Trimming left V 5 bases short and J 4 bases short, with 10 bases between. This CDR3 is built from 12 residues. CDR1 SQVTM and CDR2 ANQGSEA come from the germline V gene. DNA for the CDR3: TGCAGCGTTAACAGGGTCCCAGATACGCAGTATTTT. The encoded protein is CSVNRVPDTQYF.

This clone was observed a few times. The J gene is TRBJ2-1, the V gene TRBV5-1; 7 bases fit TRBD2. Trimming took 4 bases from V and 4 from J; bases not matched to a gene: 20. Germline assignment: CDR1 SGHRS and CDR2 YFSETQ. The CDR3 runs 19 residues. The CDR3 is CASSPGLVTAGTLYNEQFF. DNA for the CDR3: TGCGCCAGCAGCCCCGGTCTCGTGACAGCGGGGACCTTATACAATGAGCAGTTCTTC. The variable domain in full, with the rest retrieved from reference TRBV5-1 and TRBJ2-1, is KAGVTQTPRYLIKTRGQQVTLSCSPISGHRSVSWYQQTPGQGLQFLFEYFSETQRNKGNFPGRFSGRQFSNSRSEMNVSTLELGDSALYLCASSPGLVTAGTLYNEQFFGPGTRLTVL.

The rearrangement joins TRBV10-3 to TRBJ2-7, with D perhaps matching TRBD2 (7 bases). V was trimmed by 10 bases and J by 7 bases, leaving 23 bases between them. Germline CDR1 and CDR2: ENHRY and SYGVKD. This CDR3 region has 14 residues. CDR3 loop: CATLLGEGGEEQYF. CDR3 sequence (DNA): TGTGCCACCCTCCTTGGGGAGGGGGGTGAGGAGCAGTACTTC.

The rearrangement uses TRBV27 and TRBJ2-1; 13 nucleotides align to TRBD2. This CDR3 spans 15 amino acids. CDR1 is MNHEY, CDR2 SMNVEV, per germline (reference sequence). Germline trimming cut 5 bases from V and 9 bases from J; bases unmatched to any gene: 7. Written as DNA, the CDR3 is TGTGCCAGCAGTCGGACTAGCGGGAGTCGTATTGAGCAGTTCTTC. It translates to CASSRTSGSRIEQFF.

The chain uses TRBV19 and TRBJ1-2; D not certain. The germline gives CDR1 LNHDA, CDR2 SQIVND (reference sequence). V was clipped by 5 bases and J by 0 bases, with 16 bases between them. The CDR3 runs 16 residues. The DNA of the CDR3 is TGTGCCAGTAGTCTTTATTGGAACGGAGCTAACTATGGCTACACCTTC. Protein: CASSLYWNGANYGYTF.

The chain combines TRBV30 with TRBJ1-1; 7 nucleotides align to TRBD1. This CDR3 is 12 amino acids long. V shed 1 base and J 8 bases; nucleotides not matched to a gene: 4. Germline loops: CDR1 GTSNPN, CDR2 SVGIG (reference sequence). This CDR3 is CAWSGQGWEAFF. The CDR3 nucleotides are TGTGCCTGGAGTGGACAGGGTTGGGAAGCTTTCTTT.

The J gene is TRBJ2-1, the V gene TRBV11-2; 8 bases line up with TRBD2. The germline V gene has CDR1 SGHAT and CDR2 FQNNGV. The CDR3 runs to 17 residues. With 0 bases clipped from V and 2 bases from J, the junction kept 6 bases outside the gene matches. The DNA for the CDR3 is TGTGCCAGCAGCTTAGATACCGGGAGGGAACCCTACAATGAGCAGTTCTTC. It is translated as CASSLDTGREPYNEQFF. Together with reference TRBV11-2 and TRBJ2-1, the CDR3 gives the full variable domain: EAGVAQSPRYKIIEKRQSVAFWCNPISGHATLYWYQQILGQGPKLLIQFQNNGVVDDSQLPKDRFSAERLKGVDSTLKIQPAKLEDSAVYLCASSLDTGREPYNEQFFGPGTRLTVL.

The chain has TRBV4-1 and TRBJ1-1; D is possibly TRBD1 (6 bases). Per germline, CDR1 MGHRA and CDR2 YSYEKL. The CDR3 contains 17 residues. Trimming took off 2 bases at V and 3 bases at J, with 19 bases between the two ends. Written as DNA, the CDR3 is TGCGCCAGCAGCCAATCTCAGGGGCGCCCTCCGGACACTGAAGCTTTCTTT. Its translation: CASSQSQGRPPDTEAFF.

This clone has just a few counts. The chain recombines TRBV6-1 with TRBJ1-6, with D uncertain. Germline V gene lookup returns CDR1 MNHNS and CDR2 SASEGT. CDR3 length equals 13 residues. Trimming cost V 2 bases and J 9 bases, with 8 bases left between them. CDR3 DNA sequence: TGTGCCAGCAGTGAAAGTGACACTTCACCCCTCCACTTT. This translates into CASSESDTSPLHF.

The CDR3 loop is CASSYGPGDSPTQYF. The CDR3 DNA reads as TGCGCCAGCAGCTACGGACCCGGGGACTCACCTACGCAGTATTTT. The chain recombines TRBV5-1 with TRBJ2-3; a possible D gene is TRBD2 (6 bases). The V and J ends lost 3 bases and 8 bases respectively, with 19 bases between them. Germline-derived CDR1 and CDR2 are SGHRS and YFSETQ. The CDR3 is 15 amino acids.

As DNA, the CDR3 is TGCGCCAGCAGTGACAGGGAGGACACAGATACGCAGTATTTT. It is translated as CASSDREDTDTQYF. This rearrangement joins TRBV10-2 to TRBJ2-3; tentatively, D is TRBD2 (6 bases). The CDR3 extends over 14 amino acids. The germline V gene encodes CDR1 WSHSY and CDR2 SAAADI. Trimming took 3 bases from V and 2 from J, leaving 9 bases between them.

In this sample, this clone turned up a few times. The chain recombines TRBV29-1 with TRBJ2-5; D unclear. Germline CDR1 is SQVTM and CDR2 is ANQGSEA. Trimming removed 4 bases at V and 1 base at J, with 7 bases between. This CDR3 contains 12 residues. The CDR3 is CSVGGVQETQYF. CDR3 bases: TGCAGCGTTGGCGGAGTCCAAGAGACCCAGTACTTC.

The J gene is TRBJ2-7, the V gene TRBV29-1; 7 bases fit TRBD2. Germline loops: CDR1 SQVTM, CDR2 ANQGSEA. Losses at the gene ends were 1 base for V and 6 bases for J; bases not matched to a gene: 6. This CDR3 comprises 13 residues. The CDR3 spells CSVEGGSGSEQYF. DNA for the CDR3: TGCAGCGTTGAAGGCGGGAGTGGTTCCGAGCAGTACTTC.

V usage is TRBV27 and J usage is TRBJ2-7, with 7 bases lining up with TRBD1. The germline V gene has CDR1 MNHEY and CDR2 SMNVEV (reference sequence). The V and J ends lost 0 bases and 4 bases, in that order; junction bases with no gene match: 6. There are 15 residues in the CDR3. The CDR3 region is CASSLSDRYRYEQYF. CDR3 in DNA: TGTGCCAGCAGTTTATCGGACAGGTATCGGTACGAGCAGTACTTC.